A single T cell receptor (beta chain) is shown here with its context. V was shortened by 4 bases and J by 3 bases, with 21 bases between the two germline ends. The CDR3 is made up of 18 amino acids. Per germline, CDR1 LGHNA and CDR2 YSLEER. Generated by immunoSEQ multiplex PCR, the TCRdb table keeps only in-frame clones and is missing some. Of about 8,000 clones in the sample, roughly 80% were seen once. This sample is part of a study of T cells after somatic rescue of genetic block. What was sequenced was peripheral blood mononuclear cells (PBMCs). The chain is built from TRBV4-3 and TRBJ2-2, with D tentatively TRBD1 (6 bases). This TCR was recovered from a boy aged 5-17 years. The CDR3 DNA follows: TGCGCCAGCAGCCTAGGGGTTGCAGGGGCTTTCGACACCGGGGAGCTGTTTTTT. It is translated as CASSLGVAGAFDTGELFF.